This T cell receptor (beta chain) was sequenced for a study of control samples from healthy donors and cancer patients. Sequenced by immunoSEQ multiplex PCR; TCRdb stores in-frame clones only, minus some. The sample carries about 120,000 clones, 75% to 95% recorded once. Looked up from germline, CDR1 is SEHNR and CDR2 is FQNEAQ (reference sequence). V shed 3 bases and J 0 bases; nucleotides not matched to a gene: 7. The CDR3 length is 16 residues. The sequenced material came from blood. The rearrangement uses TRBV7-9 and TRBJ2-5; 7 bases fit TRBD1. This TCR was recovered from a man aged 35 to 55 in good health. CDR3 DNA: TGTGCCAGCAGCTTTTCCGGGACAGATTACCAAGAGACCCAGTACTTC. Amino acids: CASSFSGTDYQETQYF.